This T cell receptor (beta chain) was documented in a study of blood T cells in healthy people across ages. Findings of the study overall: What prevented conclusive comparison of naive and antigen-experienced cells was that PBMCs were unsorted. Long-lived and aged donors differed, with more naive CD4+ cells and higher diversity in the long-lived.

Note on this clonotype: Antigen unknown.

The germline V gene encodes CDR1 MNHEY and CDR2 SVGAGI. This CDR3 has 16 residues. V lost 5 bases, J lost 3 bases, and 19 bases lay in between. A sample-barcoded 5' primer and a J-beta primer mix were used in a second PCR of roughly 6 to 11 cycles. Every single cDNA molecule received a tag from a template-switch adaptor with 12 random nucleotides. Individual samples furnished no less than 2.5 million CDR3-containing paired-end reads apiece. TCRdb ran MiXCR on the 5' RACE reads and lists one entry per CDR3 protein. The sample yields about 680,000 distinct CDR3 sequences, about 52% seen once. This clonotype was obtained from a woman in her sixties or seventies in good health. Sample: blood. The V and J genes are TRBV6-5 and TRBJ1-1; no reliable D call. The CDR3 DNA sequence: TGTGCCAGCAGTAACCTCCCGTGGGAGGCGGACACTGAAGCTTTCTTT. Its translation: CASSNLPWEADTEAFF.